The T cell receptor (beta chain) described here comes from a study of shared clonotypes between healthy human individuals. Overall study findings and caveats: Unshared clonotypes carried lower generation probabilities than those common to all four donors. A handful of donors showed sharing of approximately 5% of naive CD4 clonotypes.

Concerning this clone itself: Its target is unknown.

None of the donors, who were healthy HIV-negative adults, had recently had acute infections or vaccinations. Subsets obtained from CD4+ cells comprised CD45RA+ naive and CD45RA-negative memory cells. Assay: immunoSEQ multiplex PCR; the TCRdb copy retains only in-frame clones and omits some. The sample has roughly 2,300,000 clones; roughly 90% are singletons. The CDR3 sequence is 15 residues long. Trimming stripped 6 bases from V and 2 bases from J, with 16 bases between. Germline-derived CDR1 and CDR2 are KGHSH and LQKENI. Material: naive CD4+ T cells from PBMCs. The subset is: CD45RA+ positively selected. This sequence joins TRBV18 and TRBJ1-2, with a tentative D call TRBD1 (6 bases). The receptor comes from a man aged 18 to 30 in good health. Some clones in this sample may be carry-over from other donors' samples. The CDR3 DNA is TGTGCCAGCTCCGGGGGGCAGAACACGAACTATGGCTACACCTTC. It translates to CASSGGQNTNYGYTF.